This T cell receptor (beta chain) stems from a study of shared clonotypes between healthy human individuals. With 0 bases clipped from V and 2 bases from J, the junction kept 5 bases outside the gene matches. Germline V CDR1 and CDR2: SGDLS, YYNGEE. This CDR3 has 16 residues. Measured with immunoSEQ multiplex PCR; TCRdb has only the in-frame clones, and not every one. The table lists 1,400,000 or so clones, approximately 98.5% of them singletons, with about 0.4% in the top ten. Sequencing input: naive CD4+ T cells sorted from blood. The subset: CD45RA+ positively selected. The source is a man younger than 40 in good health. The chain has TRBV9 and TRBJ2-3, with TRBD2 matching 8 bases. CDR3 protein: CASSVGGRHFTDTQYF. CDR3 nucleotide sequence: TGTGCCAGCAGCGTAGGCGGGAGGCATTTCACAGATACGCAGTATTTT.